This TCR beta chain came from a study of breast tumors, draining lymph nodes, adjacent tissues. Samples came from axillary lymph nodes draining the breast cancer. Trimming stripped 1 base from V and 8 bases from J, with 10 bases between. The CDR3 is made up of 13 amino acids. The germline CDR1 and CDR2 sequences are SGHTA and FQGTGA. TCRdb analysed the multiplex PCR reads with MiXCR anew, one entry per CDR3 protein. The table includes 120,000 to 150,000 distinct CDR3 sequences, 30% to 35% detected once. Broader study findings: Luminal-like breast cancer showed significantly higher tumor–nontumor repertoire similarity than basal-like.

Remarks on this clonotype: The target antigen is unknown.

The genes are TRBV7-3 and TRBJ2-3; D gene uncertain. The clonotype comes from a female donor with breast cancer. Some clones in this sample may be carry-over from other donors' samples. What was sequenced was axillary lymph node tissue. The DNA of the CDR3 is TGTGCCAGCAGCTTAATCCGCACGGGTACGCAGTATTTT. This translates into CASSLIRTGTQYF.